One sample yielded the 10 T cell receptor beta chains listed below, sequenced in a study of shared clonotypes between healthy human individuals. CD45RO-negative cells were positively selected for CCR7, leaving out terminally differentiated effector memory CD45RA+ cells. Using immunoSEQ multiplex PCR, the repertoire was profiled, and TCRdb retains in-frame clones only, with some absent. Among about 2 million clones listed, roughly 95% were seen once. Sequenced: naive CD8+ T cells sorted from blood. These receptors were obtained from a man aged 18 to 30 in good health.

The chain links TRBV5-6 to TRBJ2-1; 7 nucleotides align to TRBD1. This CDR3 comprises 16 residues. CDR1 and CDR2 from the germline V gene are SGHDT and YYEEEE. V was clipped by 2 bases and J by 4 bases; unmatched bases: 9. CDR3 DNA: TGTGCCAGCAGCTTAAGTATGGGACAGAAATACAATGAGCAGTTCTTC. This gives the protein CASSLSMGQKYNEQFF.

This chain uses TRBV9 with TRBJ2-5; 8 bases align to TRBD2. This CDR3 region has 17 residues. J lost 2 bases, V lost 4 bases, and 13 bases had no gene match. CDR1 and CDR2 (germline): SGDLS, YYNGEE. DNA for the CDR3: TGTGCCAGCAGCCCCCGTACGGCGGGGGGCCTACAAGAGACCCAGTACTTC. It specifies CASSPRTAGGLQETQYF. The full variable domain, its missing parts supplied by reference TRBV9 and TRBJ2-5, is DSGVTQTPKHLITATGQRVTLRCSPRSGDLSVYWYQQSLDQGLQFLIQYYNGEERAKGNILERFSAQQFPDLHSELNLSSLELGDSALYFCASSPRTAGGLQETQYFGPGTRLLVL.

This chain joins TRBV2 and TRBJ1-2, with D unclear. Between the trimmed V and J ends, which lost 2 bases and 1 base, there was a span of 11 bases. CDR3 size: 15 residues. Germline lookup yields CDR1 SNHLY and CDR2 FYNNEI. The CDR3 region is CASSEMLDGNYGYTF. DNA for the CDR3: TGTGCCAGCAGTGAAATGCTGGACGGTAACTATGGCTACACCTTC.

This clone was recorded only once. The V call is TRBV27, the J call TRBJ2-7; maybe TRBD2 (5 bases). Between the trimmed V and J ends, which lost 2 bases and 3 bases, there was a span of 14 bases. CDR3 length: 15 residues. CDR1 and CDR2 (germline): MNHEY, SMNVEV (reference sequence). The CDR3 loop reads CASSLRTGSYYEQYF. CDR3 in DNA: TGTGCCAGCAGTTTACGGACGGGGTCTTACTACGAGCAGTACTTC.

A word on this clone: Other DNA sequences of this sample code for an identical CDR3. The CDR3 sequence: CASSDRGLAKNIQYF. The CDR3 DNA sequence: TGTGCCAGCAGCGATCGGGGTCTAGCCAAAAACATTCAGTACTTC. The chain joins TRBV9 to TRBJ2-4; tentative D call: TRBD2 (5 bases). This CDR3 is built from 15 residues. Germline CDR1 SGDLS, CDR2 YYNGEE. With 3 bases removed from V and 0 bases from J, the gap between germline ends came to 10 bases. Complete variable domain (other parts from reference TRBV9 and TRBJ2-4): DSGVTQTPKHLITATGQRVTLRCSPRSGDLSVYWYQQSLDQGLQFLIQYYNGEERAKGNILERFSAQQFPDLHSELNLSSLELGDSALYFCASSDRGLAKNIQYFGAGTRLSVL.

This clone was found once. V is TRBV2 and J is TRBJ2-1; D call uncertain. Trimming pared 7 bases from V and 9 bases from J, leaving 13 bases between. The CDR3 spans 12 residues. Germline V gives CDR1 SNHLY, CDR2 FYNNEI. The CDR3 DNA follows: TGTGCCAGCACCCAGGAGATGTCTGAGCAGTTCTTC. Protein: CASTQEMSEQFF.

CDR3 sequence: CASTLNGGEYLDGYTF. CDR3 coding DNA: TGTGCCAGTACCTTAAACGGAGGGGAATACCTCGATGGCTACACCTTC. The chain employs TRBV19 and TRBJ1-2; TRBD1 is a possible D gene (5 bases). With 7 bases removed from V and 6 bases from J, the gap between germline ends came to 24 bases. CDR1 is LNHDA and CDR2 is SQIVND in the germline V gene (reference sequence). The CDR3 sequence is 16 residues long.

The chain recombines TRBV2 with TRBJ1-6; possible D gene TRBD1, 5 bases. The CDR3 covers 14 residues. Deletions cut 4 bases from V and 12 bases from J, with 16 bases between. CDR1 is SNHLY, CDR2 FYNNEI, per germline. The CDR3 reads CASSGGHGGGPLHF. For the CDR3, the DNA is TGTGCCAGCAGTGGCGGGCACGGGGGAGGACCCCTCCACTTT.

CDR3 sequence: CAISEEQGGPGELFF. The CDR3 DNA is TGTGCCATCAGTGAAGAACAGGGAGGCCCCGGGGAGCTGTTTTTT. The chain has TRBV10-3 and TRBJ2-2; the D call may be TRBD1 or TRBD2 (6 bases each). Trimming took 3 bases from V and 6 from J, leaving 14 bases between them. This CDR3 spans 15 amino acids. Germline CDR1 ENHRY, CDR2 SYGVKD.

CDR3 protein: CTTGTPRGEQYF. CDR3 sequence (DNA): TGTACCACCGGGACGCCGAGGGGCGAGCAGTACTTC. The chain links TRBV27 to TRBJ2-7; the D gene could be TRBD1 or TRBD2 (5 bases each). This CDR3 is built from 12 residues. Germline CDR1 is MNHEY and CDR2 is SMNVEV (reference sequence).